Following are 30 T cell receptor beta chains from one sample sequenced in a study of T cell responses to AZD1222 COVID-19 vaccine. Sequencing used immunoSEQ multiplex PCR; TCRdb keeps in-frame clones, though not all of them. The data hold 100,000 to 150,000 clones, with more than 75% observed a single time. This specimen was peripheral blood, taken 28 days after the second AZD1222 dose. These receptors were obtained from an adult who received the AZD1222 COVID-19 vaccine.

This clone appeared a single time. The CDR3 region has the DNA TGTGCCAGCTCACCAGTATTTCCCAGCAATGAGCAGTTCTTC. It codes for CASSPVFPSNEQFF. The chain employs TRBV18 and TRBJ2-1, with unresolved D. Germline lookup yields CDR1 KGHSH and CDR2 LQKENI. V was trimmed by 2 bases and J by 6 bases, leaving 11 bases between them. The CDR3 extends over 14 amino acids. The entire variable domain, with the rest obtained from reference TRBV18 and TRBJ2-1, is as follows: NAGVMQNPRHLVRRRGQEARLRCSPMKGHSHVYWYRQLPEEGLKFMVYLQKENIIDESGMPKERFSAEFPKEGPSILRIQQVVRGDSAAYFCASSPVFPSNEQFFGPGTRLTVL.

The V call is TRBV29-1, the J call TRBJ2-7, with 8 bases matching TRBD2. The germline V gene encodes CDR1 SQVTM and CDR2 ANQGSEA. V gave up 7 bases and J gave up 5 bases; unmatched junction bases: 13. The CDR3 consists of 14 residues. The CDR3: CSAKERGRVDEQYF. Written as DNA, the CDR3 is TGCAGCGCCAAAGAGCGGGGGAGGGTTGACGAGCAGTACTTC.

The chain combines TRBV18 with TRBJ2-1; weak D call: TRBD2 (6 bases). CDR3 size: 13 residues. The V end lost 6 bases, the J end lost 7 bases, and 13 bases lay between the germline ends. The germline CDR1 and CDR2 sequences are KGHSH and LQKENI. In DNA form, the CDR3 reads TGTGCCAGCTCTCGGGCGGGGCGGAATGAGCAGTTCTTC. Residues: CASSRAGRNEQFF.

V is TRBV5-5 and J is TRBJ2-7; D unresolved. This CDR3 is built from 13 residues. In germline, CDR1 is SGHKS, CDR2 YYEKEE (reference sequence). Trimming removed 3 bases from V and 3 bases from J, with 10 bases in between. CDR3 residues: CASSSLTDYEQYF. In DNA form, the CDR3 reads TGTGCCAGCAGCTCCCTCACAGACTACGAGCAGTACTTC.

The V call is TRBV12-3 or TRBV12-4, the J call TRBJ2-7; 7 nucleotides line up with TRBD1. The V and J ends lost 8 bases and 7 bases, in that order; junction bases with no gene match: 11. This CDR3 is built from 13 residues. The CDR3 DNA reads TGTGCCAGCGGGGACAGTAGTGACGAGGAGCAGTACTTC. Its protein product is CASGDSSDEEQYF.

CDR3 region: CASSLTTGGNSPLHF. The CDR3 region has the DNA TGCGCCAGCAGCTTGACCACCGGAGGGAATTCACCCCTCCACTTT. J is TRBJ1-6 and V is TRBV5-1; D uncertain. This CDR3 region has 15 residues. The V gene's germline CDR1 is SGHRS and CDR2 YFSETQ. V shed 1 base and J shed 7 bases, with 12 bases lying between them.

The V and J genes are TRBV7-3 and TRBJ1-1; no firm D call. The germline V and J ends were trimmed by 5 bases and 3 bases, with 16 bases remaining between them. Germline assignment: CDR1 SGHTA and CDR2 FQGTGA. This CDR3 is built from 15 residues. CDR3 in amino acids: CASSTRGGRDTEAFF. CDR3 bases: TGTGCCAGCAGCACTCGGGGAGGGAGGGACACTGAAGCTTTCTTT.

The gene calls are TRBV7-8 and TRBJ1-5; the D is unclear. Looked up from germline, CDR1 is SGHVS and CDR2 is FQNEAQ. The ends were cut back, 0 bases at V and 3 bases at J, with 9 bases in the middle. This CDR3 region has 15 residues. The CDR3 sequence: CASSLAVGINQPQHF. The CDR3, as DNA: TGTGCCAGCAGCTTAGCGGTGGGTATCAATCAGCCCCAGCATTTT.

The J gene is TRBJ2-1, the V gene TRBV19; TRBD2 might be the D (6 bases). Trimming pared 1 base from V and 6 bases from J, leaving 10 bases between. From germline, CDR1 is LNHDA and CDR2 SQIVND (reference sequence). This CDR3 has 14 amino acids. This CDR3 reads CASSIAGASNEQFF. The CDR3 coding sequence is TGTGCCAGTAGTATAGCGGGAGCATCCAATGAGCAGTTCTTC.

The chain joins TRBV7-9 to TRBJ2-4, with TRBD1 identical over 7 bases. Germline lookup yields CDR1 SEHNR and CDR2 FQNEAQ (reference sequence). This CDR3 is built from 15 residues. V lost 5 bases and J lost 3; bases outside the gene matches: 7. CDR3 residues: CASSLSQGDKNIQYF. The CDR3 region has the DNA TGTGCCAGCAGCCTATCGCAGGGGGACAAAAACATTCAGTACTTC.

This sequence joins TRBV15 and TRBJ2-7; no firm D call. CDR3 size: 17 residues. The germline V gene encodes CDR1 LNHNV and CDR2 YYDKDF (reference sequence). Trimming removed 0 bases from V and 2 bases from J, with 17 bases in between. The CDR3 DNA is TGTGCCACCAGCAGAGATTTGAGTAGGCAACCCGCCTACGAGCAGTACTTC. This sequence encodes CATSRDLSRQPAYEQYF.

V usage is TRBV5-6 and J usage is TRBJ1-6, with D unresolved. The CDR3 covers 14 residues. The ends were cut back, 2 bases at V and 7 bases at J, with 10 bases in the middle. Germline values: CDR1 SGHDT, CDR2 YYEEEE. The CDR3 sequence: CASSFRASNSPLHF. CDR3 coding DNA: TGTGCCAGCAGCTTCCGGGCCTCAAATTCACCCCTCCACTTT. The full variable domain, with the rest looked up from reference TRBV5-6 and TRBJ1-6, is DAGVTQSPTHLIKTRGQQVTLRCSPKSGHDTVSWYQQALGQGPQFIFQYYEEEERQRGNFPDRFSGHQFPNYSSELNVNALLLGDSALYLCASSFRASNSPLHFGNGTRLTVT.

Written as DNA, the CDR3 is TGTGCCAGCACCACGAACAGGATGGGGGCCTACGAGCAGTACTTC. It codes for CASTTNRMGAYEQYF. V and J are TRBV6-5 and TRBJ2-7; D is perhaps TRBD1 or TRBD2 (5 bases each). Germline CDR1 reads MNHEY; CDR2 reads SVGAGI. V lost 7 bases and J lost 2, with 18 bases in between. The length of the CDR3 is 15 residues.

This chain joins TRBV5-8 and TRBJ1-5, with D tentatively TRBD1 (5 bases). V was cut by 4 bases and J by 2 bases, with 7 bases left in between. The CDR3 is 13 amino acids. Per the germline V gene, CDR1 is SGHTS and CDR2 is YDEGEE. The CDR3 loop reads CASSEGGNQPQHF. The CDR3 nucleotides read TGTGCCAGCAGCGAAGGGGGCAATCAGCCCCAGCATTTT.

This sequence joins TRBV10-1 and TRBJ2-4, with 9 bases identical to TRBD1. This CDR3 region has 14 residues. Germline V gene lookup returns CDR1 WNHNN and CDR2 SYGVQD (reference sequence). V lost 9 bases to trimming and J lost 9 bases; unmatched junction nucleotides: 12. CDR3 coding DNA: TGCGCCAGAAAAACCGGGACAGGGAGAAGCATTCAGTACTTC. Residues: CARKTGTGRSIQYF.

The CDR3 DNA is TGTGCCACCCGCGGGAGGGAGTTGAGCGAGCAGTACTTC. Its protein is CATRGRELSEQYF. This chain joins TRBV24-1 and TRBJ2-7; 9 bases are a match to TRBD2. Germline trimming cut 9 bases from V and 6 bases from J; bases unmatched to any gene: 8. CDR3 length: 13 amino acids. The germline V gene has CDR1 KGHDR and CDR2 SFDVKD.

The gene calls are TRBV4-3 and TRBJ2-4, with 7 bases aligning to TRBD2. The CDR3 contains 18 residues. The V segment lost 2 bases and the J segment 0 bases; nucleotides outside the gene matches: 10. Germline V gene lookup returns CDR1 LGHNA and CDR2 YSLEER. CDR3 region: CASSQSEGLSLAKNIQYF. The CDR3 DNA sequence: TGCGCCAGCAGCCAATCTGAGGGACTATCCTTAGCCAAAAACATTCAGTACTTC.

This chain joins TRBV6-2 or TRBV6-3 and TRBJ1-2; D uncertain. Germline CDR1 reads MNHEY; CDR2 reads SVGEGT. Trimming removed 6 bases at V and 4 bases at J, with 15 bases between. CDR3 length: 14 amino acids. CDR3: CASSPSGPPYGYTF. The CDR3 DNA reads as TGTGCCAGCAGCCCCTCAGGACCCCCCTATGGCTACACCTTC.

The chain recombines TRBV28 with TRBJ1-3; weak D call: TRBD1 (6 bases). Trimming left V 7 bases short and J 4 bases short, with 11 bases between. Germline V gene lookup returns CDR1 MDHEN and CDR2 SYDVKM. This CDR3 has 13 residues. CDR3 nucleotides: TGTGCCAGCACCGCGGGGGCCGGAAACACCATATATTTT. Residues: CASTAGAGNTIYF.

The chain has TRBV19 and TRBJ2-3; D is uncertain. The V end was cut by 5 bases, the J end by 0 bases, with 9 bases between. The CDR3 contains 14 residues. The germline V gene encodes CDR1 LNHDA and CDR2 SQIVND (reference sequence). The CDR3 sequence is CASSVSYSTDTQYF. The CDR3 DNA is TGTGCCAGTAGTGTGAGCTATAGCACAGATACGCAGTATTTT.

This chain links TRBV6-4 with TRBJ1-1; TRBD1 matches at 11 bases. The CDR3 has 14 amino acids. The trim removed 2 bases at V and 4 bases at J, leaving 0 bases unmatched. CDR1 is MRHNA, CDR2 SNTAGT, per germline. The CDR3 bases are TGTGCCAGCAGTGACGGGACAGGGGGCACTGAAGCTTTCTTT. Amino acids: CASSDGTGGTEAFF.

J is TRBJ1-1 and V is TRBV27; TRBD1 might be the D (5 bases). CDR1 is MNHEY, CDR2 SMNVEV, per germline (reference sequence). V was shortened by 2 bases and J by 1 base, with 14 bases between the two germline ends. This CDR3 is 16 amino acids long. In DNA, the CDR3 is TGTGCCAGCAGTTTACGGGTTTTGGGGGAGAACACTGAAGCTTTCTTT. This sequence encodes CASSLRVLGENTEAFF.

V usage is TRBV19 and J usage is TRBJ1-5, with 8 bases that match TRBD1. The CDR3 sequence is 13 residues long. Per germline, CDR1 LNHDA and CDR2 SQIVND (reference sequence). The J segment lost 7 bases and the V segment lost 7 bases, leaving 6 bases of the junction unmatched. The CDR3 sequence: CASTAGGRQPQHF. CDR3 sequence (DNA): TGTGCCAGTACCGCAGGGGGCCGGCAGCCCCAGCATTTT.

The CDR3 spells CATSRSRLFTGELFF. The CDR3 region has the DNA TGTGCCACCAGCAGATCCAGACTATTCACCGGGGAGCTGTTTTTT. The J gene is TRBJ2-2, the V gene TRBV15, with TRBD2 as a possible D gene (5 bases). The CDR3 spans 15 residues. CDR1 is LNHNV and CDR2 is YYDKDF in the germline V gene (reference sequence). Trimming shortened V by 2 bases and J by 4 bases, and 11 bases separated the two germline ends.

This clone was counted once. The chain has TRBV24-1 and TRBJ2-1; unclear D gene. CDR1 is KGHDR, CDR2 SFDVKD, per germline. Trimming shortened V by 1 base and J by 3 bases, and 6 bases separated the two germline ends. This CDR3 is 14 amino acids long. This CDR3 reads CATSDFSGYNEQFF. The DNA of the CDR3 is TGTGCCACCAGTGATTTTTCGGGCTACAATGAGCAGTTCTTC.

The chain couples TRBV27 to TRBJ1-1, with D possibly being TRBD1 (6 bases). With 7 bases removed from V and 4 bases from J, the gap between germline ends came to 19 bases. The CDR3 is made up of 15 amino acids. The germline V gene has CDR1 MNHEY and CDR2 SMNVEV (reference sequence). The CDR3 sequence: CASTSWDKLFTEAFF. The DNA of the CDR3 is TGTGCCAGCACCTCTTGGGACAAATTATTCACTGAAGCTTTCTTT.

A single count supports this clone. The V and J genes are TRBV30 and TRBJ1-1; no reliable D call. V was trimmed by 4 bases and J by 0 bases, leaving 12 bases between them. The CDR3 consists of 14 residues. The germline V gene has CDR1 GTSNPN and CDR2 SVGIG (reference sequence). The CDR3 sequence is CAWTGDGLNTEAFF. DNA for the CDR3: TGTGCCTGGACCGGCGACGGTTTGAACACTGAAGCTTTCTTT.

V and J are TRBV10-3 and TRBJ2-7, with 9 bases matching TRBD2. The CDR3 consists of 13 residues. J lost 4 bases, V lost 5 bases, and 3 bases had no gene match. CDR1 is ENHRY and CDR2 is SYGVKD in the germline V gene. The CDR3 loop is CAISIAGEYEQYF. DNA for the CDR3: TGTGCCATCAGTATAGCGGGGGAATACGAGCAGTACTTC.

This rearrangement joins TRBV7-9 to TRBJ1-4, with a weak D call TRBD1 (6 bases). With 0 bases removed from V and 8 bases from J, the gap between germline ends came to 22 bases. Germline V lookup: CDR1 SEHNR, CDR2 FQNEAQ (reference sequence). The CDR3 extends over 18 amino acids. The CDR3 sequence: CASSLALSLQGGGEKLFF. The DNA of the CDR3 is TGTGCCAGCAGCTTAGCGCTTTCCCTACAGGGAGGAGGAGAAAAACTGTTTTTT.

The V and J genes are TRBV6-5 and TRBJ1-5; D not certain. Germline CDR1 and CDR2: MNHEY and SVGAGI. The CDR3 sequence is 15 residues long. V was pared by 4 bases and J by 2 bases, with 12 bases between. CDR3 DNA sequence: TGTGCCAGCAGTTGGAGCAGAGACGGCAATCAGCCCCAGCATTTT. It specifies CASSWSRDGNQPQHF.